This T cell receptor beta chain was captured by sequencing in a study of T cell changes during pregnancy in multiple sclerosis. In this sample, this clone turned up once. Germline assignment: CDR1 LNHDA and CDR2 SQIVND (reference sequence). This CDR3 has 15 residues. J lost 5 bases, V lost 6 bases, and 10 bases had no gene match. Generated by immunoSEQ multiplex PCR, the TCRdb table keeps only in-frame clones and is missing some. This sample carries about 93,000 clones, 85% to 95% of them seen once, and the ten largest clones take 2% to 2.5%. This specimen was peripheral blood, taken after pregnancy. This chain connects TRBV19 to TRBJ1-5; TRBD1 matches at 7 bases. The receptor's source is a female donor with multiple sclerosis, enrolled in a pregnancy study. CDR3 sequence: CASSTGAARDQPQHF. The CDR3 DNA reads as TGTGCCAGTAGCACAGGGGCGGCTCGAGATCAGCCCCAGCATTTT.